This T cell receptor beta chain was captured in a study of T-cell memory formation after mild COVID-19. V lost 5 bases to trimming and J lost 11 bases; unmatched junction nucleotides: 6. CDR3 size: 13 residues. CDR1 is SGHTA, CDR2 FQGNSA, per germline. Findings and caveats of the study: Later expanders leaned toward CD4+, whereas clones contracting from day 15 to 85 were balanced CD4/CD8.

In its sample, this clonotype was seen a few times. What it binds is not known. Using constant-segment primers, 5'RACE produced TCR alpha and TCR beta cDNA libraries carrying sample barcodes and UMIs. TCRdb recomputed calls from the 5' RACE reads with MiXCR, one row per CDR3 protein. The profile shows 310,000 or so distinct CDR3 sequences, roughly 15% of them singletons. The genes are TRBV7-2 and TRBJ1-4, with 9 bases lining up with TRBD1. The sequenced sample was PBMCs or a T cell subset sorted from them (not recorded which). The receptor was derived from a man between 18 and 29 years old who had mild COVID-19 (a few samples of this study predate the infection). Cell type and time point are not known. CDR3 DNA: TGTGCCAGCAGCCTAGACAGGGGGACCAAACTGTTTTTT. Translation gives CASSLDRGTKLFF.